This paragraph covers one T cell receptor beta chain sequence. Its antigen remains unknown. At one of its ends the junction is not consistent with the germline gene, which may arise from a read error. Cells were stimulated nonspecifically with anti-CD3/anti-CD28 magnetic beads. Sorting of responding CD4+ T cells relied on upregulated CD40 ligand together with CD69. The immunoSEQ assay was version 4, run in survey mode. The table came from immunoSEQ multiplex PCR; TCRdb's copy has only in-frame clones and leaves some out. This sample carries 45,000 or so clones, approximately 90% of them seen once, and the ten largest clones take 3.3%. The data stem from a study of persistence of HIV-infected CD4 T cells. There are 11 residues in the CDR3. Germline-derived CDR1 and CDR2 are MDHEN and SYDVKM.

The sample in question was CD4+ T cells sorted from PBMCs after approximately 19-hour stimulation, obtained from a patient who received antiretroviral therapy. This chain uses TRBV28 with TRBJ2-7; no firm D call. This TCR came from an adult woman with HIV who was CMV-seropositive. CDR3 loop: CGSTLGYEQYF. DNA for the CDR3: TGTGGCAGCACTTTGGGCTACGAGCAGTACTTC. The full variable domain, completed using reference TRBV28 and TRBJ2-7, is DVKVTQSSRYLVKRTGEKVFLECVQDMDHENMFWYRQDPGLGLRLIYFSYDVKMKEKGDIPEGYSVSREKKERFSLILESASTNQTSMYLCGSTLGYEQYFGPGTRLTVT.